The 6 T cell receptor beta chains below come from one sample, sequenced in a study of identical twins. Via MiXCR, TCRdb re-called the 5' RACE reads, giving one row per CDR3 protein. The sample lists about 240,000 distinct CDR3 sequences, 8% to 11% occurring once. Input material: memory T cells sorted from blood. The receptors come from a man in his forties or fifties in good health.

There are many counts of this clonotype. This chain links TRBV14 with TRBJ1-5, with D uncertain. V lost 0 bases and J lost 9, with 9 bases in between. Germline CDR1 and CDR2: SGHDN and FVKESK. This CDR3 region has 13 residues. The CDR3 spells CASSQDPRGPQHF. As DNA, the CDR3 is TGTGCCAGCAGCCAAGATCCCCGGGGGCCCCAGCATTTT.

In its sample, this clonotype was seen a few times. The chain uses TRBV15 and TRBJ2-1; 14 nucleotides match TRBD2. The V and J ends lost 4 bases and 0 bases, in that order; junction bases with no gene match: 8. The CDR3 sequence is 19 residues long. CDR1 LNHNV and CDR2 YYDKDF come from the germline V gene (reference sequence). The CDR3 DNA reads as TGTGCCACCAGCATGCTGGGACTAGCGGGGGTGTTCTCCTACAATGAGCAGTTCTTC. This encodes CATSMLGLAGVFSYNEQFF. The full variable domain, completed using reference TRBV15 and TRBJ2-1, is DAMVIQNPRYQVTQFGKPVTLSCSQTLNHNVMYWYQQKSSQAPKLLFHYYDKDFNNEADTPDNFQSRRPNTSFCFLDIRSPGLGDTAMYLCATSMLGLAGVFSYNEQFFGPGTRLTVL.

This clonotype was picked up many times. The chain uses TRBV5-1 and TRBJ2-3; a possible D gene is TRBD2 (6 bases). Germline-derived CDR1 and CDR2 are SGHRS and YFSETQ. Trimming left V 2 bases short and J 5 bases short, with 18 bases between. The CDR3 consists of 16 residues. CDR3 in amino acids: CASSFGSGGIRDTQYF. CDR3 in DNA: TGCGCCAGCAGCTTCGGAAGCGGCGGGATTAGAGATACGCAGTATTTT.

This clonotype showed up many times. V gene TRBV28 combines with J gene TRBJ2-3; TRBD1 aligns across 7 bases. The V segment lost 5 bases and the J segment 2 bases; nucleotides outside the gene matches: 10. Germline CDR1 is MDHEN and CDR2 is SYDVKM. CDR3 length: 16 residues. The CDR3 reads CASSPTQGVVTDTQYF. The CDR3 DNA is TGTGCCAGCAGTCCCACTCAGGGGGTTGTCACAGATACGCAGTATTTT.

V usage is TRBV27 and J usage is TRBJ2-1; D possibly corresponds to TRBD2 (6 bases). CDR1 and CDR2 from the germline V gene are MNHEY and SMNVEV (reference sequence). The CDR3 spans 15 residues. V gave up 2 bases and J gave up 6 bases, with 14 bases separating them. CDR3 amino acids: CASSLVAADFNEQFF. CDR3 in DNA: TGTGCCAGCAGTTTAGTAGCGGCTGACTTCAATGAGCAGTTCTTC.

This clonotype was counted at least ten times. The chain has TRBV29-1 and TRBJ2-3, with D possibly being TRBD1 (6 bases). In germline, CDR1 is SQVTM, CDR2 ANQGSEA. This CDR3 spans 12 amino acids. With 3 bases removed from V and 9 bases from J, the gap between germline ends came to 13 bases. The CDR3 is CSVEDLGGTQYF. The CDR3 DNA reads as TGCAGCGTTGAGGATTTAGGGGGAACGCAGTATTTT.